Included here is one T cell receptor (beta chain) sequence, with context. The data were obtained in a study of blood T cell repertoires in COVID-19. On the study more broadly: Sources were T cells, B-cell-depleted T cells, or PBMCs; the material itself was cDNA or gDNA.

The CDR3 loop spans 15 amino acids. The germline V gene encodes CDR1 SGHNT and CDR2 YENEEA. J lost 6 bases, V lost 5 bases, and 9 bases had no gene match. Some clones are missing from TCRdb's copy, which holds only in-frame ones; the method was immunoSEQ multiplex PCR. The sample holds some 70,000 clones, around 82% seen once. Input material: peripheral blood. The TCR sequence derives from a man aged 60-69 years with acute or convalescent COVID-19. The gene calls are TRBV11-3 and TRBJ2-3; 9 positions match TRBD1. CDR3 coding DNA: TGTGCCAGCAGCCCAGCGACAGGGGGGAGGGATACGCAGTATTTT. This gives the protein CASSPATGGRDTQYF. The entire variable domain, with the rest obtained from reference TRBV11-3 and TRBJ2-3, is as follows: EAGVVQSPRYKIIEKKQPVAFWCNPISGHNTLYWYLQNLGQGPELLIRYENEEAVDDSQLPKDRFSAERLKGVDSTLKIQPAELGDSAVYLCASSPATGGRDTQYFGPGTRLTVL.